The entry below gives a single TCR beta chain sequence along with its context. One end of the junction does not line up with germline, which may come from a read error. Via MiXCR, TCRdb re-called the RT-PCR reads, giving one row per CDR3 protein. This sample has a few hundred thousand distinct CDR3 sequences; approximately 7.7% occur once, and the top ten carry over 10%. This entry belongs to a study of response to subunit inactivated influenza vaccine. The CDR3 is 13 amino acids. Germline loops: CDR1 SGHRS, CDR2 YFSETQ. The chain uses TRBV5-1 and TRBJ2-7; a weak D match, TRBD1 (5 bases). The TCR comes from a man aged 45-69 years who received an inactivated influenza vaccine. Material: PBMCs from blood, obtained around 25 months after vaccination. This CDR3 is CASCLGDSYEQYF. The CDR3 coding sequence is TGCGCCAGCTGCTTGGGCGACAGTTACGAGCAGTACTTC. Using reference TRBV5-1 and TRBJ2-7 for the parts outside the CDR3, the full variable domain is KAGVTQTPRYLIKTRGQQVTLSCSPISGHRSVSWYQQTPGQGLQFLFEYFSETQRNKGNFPGRFSGRQFSNSRSEMNVSTLELGDSALYLCASCLGDSYEQYFGPGTRLTVT.